This TCR beta chain originates from a study of blood T cell repertoires in COVID-19. Between the trimmed V and J ends, which lost 7 bases and 2 bases, there was a span of 12 bases. The length of the CDR3 is 13 residues. The germline V gene has CDR1 MDHEN and CDR2 SYDVKM. In the original analysis: How many nucleated cells were present was estimated from reference gene primer amplification. Sequenced by immunoSEQ multiplex PCR; TCRdb stores in-frame clones only, minus some. That table gives V, J and clone size, and the DNA gave D and trimming. The sample gives about 320,000 clones, roughly nine tenths of which show up once; roughly 3.9% is in the top ten.

The receptor's source is a woman in her 30s who had been exposed to COVID-19. The material sequenced was PBMCs or T cells enriched from blood (not recorded which). The chain recombines TRBV28 with TRBJ2-7, with a tentative D call TRBD1 (5 bases). The CDR3 sequence is CASNPTETYEQYF. The CDR3 coding sequence is TGTGCCAGCAACCCGACAGAGACCTACGAGCAGTACTTC.